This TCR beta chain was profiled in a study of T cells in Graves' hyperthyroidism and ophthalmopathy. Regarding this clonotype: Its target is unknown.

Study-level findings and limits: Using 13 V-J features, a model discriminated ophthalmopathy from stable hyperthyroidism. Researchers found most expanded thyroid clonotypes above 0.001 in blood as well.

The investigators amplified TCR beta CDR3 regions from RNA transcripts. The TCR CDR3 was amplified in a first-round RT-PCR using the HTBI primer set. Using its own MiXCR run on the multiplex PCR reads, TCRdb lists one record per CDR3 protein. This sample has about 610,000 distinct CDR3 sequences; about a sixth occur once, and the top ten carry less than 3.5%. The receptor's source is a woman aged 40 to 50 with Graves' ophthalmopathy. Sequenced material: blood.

CDR3 sequence (DNA): TGTGCCAGTAGTATAGTTTCGACCCCTTCTGGAAACACCATATATTTT. This sequence encodes CASSIVSTPSGNTIYF. This chain joins TRBV19 and TRBJ1-3; no definite D call. CDR1 and CDR2 (germline): LNHDA, SQIVND (reference sequence). The V gene lost 1 base and the J gene lost 1 base, with 11 bases spanning the gap. The CDR3 loop spans 16 amino acids.